Only a few counts were recorded for the clone carrying this TCR beta chain. The antigen remains undetermined. After constant-region reverse-primer amplification, full-length variable regions underwent semi-nested PCR with Nested Universal Primer A. MiXCR, run by TCRdb on the 5' RACE reads, gives a single entry per CDR3 protein. The sample carries 62,000 or so distinct CDR3 sequences, 22% recorded once. This CDR3 contains 14 residues. The V and J ends lost 5 bases and 5 bases, in that order; junction bases with no gene match: 4. Germline CDR1 is MNHNS and CDR2 is SASEGT. Overall study results and limits: Tumor memory CD4+ T cell TCR gene usage clustered with blood and lymph node memory CD4+ cells and lymph node naive CD4+ cells.

The sequence came from a female donor with breast cancer. This chain links TRBV6-1 with TRBJ2-2; TRBD1 matches 8 bases. The sequenced material came from memory CD4+ T cells sorted from a lymph node. Subset reported: memory CD4+ T cells, CD4+CD45RO+CD25-. The CDR3 sequence is CASSRTGSTGELFF. The CDR3 coding sequence is TGTGCCAGCAGTAGGACAGGGTCAACCGGGGAGCTGTTTTTT.